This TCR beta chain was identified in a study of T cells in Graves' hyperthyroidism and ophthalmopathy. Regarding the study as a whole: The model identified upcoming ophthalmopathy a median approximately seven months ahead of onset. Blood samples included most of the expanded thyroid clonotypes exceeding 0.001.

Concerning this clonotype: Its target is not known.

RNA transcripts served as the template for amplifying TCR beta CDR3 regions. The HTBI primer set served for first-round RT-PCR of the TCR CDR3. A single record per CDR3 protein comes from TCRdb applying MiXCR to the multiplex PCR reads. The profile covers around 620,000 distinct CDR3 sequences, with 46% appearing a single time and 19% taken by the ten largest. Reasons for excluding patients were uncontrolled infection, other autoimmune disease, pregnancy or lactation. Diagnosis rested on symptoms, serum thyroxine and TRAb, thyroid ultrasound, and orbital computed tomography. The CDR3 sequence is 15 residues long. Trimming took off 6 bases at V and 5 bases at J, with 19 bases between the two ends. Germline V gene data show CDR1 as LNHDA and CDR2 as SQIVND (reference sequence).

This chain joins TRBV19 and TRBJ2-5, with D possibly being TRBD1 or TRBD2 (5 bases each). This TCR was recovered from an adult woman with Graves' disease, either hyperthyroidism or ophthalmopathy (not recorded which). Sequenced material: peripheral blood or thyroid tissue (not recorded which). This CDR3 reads CASSPISDGGETQYF. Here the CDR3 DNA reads TGTGCCAGTAGCCCTATATCGGATGGGGGTGAGACCCAGTACTTC. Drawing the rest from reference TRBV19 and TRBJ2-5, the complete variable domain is DGGITQSPKYLFRKEGQNVTLSCEQNLNHDAMYWYRQDPGQGLRLIYYSQIVNDFQKGDIAEGYSVSREKKESFPLTVTSAQKNPTAFYLCASSPISDGGETQYFGPGTRLLVL.